These 2 T cell receptor beta chains were all obtained from the same sample, sequenced in a study of post-analysis software for immune sequencing data. Study-wide results and limits: Patients used several TRBV segments, including TRBV5-6, TRBV5-1 and TRBV20-1, more often than controls.

These receptors have no known antigen. Unique molecular identifiers featured in each of the TCR beta cDNA libraries. MiXCR, run by TCRdb on the PCR reads, gives a single entry per CDR3 protein. The data contain 250,000 to 300,000 distinct CDR3 sequences, 36% of them singletons. Sequencing was done on a sample of blood. The source is a girl aged 5-17 years with multiple sclerosis.

This clonotype was seen repeatedly, ten times or more. The rearrangement joins TRBV6-5 to TRBJ1-5; no reliable D call. Trimming shortened V by 0 bases and J by 0 bases, and 6 bases separated the two germline ends. Germline CDR1 and CDR2: MNHEY and SVGAGI. This CDR3 is built from 15 residues. As DNA, the CDR3 is TGTGCCAGCAGTTACTCTAGGGATAGCAATCAGCCCCAGCATTTT. It specifies CASSYSRDSNQPQHF.

This chain's CDR3 is CASSQAGDEQFF. CDR3 nucleotides: TGTGCCAGCAGCCAAGCGGGGGATGAGCAGTTCTTC. The chain couples TRBV9 to TRBJ2-1; 8 bases are a match to TRBD2. J was trimmed by 8 bases and V by 4 bases; bases with no gene match: 2. CDR3 size: 12 residues. The V gene's germline CDR1 is SGDLS and CDR2 YYNGEE.